This T cell receptor (beta chain) was found in a study of cytomegalovirus exposure and HLA in healthy donors. The wider study: Falling in the Caucasian-associated ancestry cluster were approximately 86% of under 500 genotyped donors.

About this clone: Its antigen is not identified.

The germline gives CDR1 SGHNT, CDR2 YYREEE (reference sequence). The CDR3 contains 14 residues. V shed 4 bases and J shed 6 bases, with 16 bases lying between them. Use of 60 Vbeta and 13 Jbeta primers characterized the PCR. Sequenced by immunoSEQ multiplex PCR; TCRdb stores in-frame clones only, minus some. This sample has about 190,000 clones, with 80% found just once. Study-level points and caveats: An analysis done earlier found most TCR beta V segments productive about 90% or about 30% of the time.

Sequencing was carried out using PBMCs. The rearrangement uses TRBV5-4 and TRBJ1-1, with D perhaps TRBD1 (5 bases). This TCR was sampled from a boy younger than 18 in good health and CMV-seronegative. CDR3 in DNA: TGTGCCAGCAGCGCAATAGGGGACTACGCTGAAGCTTTCTTT. This codes for CASSAIGDYAEAFF.